Listed below are T cell receptor beta chains from one sample, sequenced in a study of long-term antiretroviral therapy in people with HIV. Data came from immunoSEQ multiplex PCR; TCRdb stores just in-frame clones and leaves some out. Of about 34,000 clones in the sample, approximately 95% were seen once. The input for sequencing was unsorted PBMCs, taken 5 to 5.5 years after starting antiretroviral therapy. The receptors stem from a woman between 50 and 59 years old with HIV. Each CDR3 is given with its conserved first and last residue. A D gene is named only where the DNA matches it firmly. The size entry is marked missing in some rows and otherwise reads once, few, many or a size class.

j_gene,abundance,d_gene,v_gene,CDR3aa,CDR3nt
TRBJ1-5,.,.,TRBV2,CASRDGLSNQPQHF,TGTGCCAGCAGGGATGGGTTAAGCAATCAGCCCCAGCATTTT
TRBJ2-2,.,TRBD2,TRBV13,CASSLWFSGGEPSNTGELFF,TGTGCCAGCAGCTTATGGTTTAGCGGGGGGGAACCCTCGAACACCGGGGAGCTGTTTTTT
TRBJ2-7,.,TRBD2,TRBV9,CASSPRSGGGREQYF,TGTGCCAGCAGCCCCCGGTCGGGCGGGGGACGCGAGCAGTACTTC
TRBJ1-1,.,.,TRBV29-1,CSVDDPLLMNTEAFF,TGCAGCGTTGACGACCCATTACTTATGAACACTGAAGCTTTCTTT
TRBJ2-1,.,.,TRBV15,CATSPPNPRFYNEQFF,TGTGCCACCAGCCCGCCGAACCCGAGATTCTACAATGAGCAGTTCTTC
TRBJ2-1,.,TRBD2,TRBV30,CAWSVWGLAGSSDNEQFF,TGTGCCTGGAGTGTGTGGGGACTAGCGGGGTCCTCGGACAATGAGCAGTTCTTC
TRBJ1-5,.,.,TRBV6-1,CASSGQVNQPQHF,TGTGCCAGCAGTGGGCAGGTTAATCAGCCCCAGCATTTT
TRBJ2-3,.,TRBD2,TRBV5-1,CASSLALSGGTDTQYF,TGCGCCAGCAGCTTGGCCCTGAGCGGGGGCACAGATACGCAGTATTTT
TRBJ1-2,.,TRBD1,TRBV4-1,CASSQEGRGVGYTF,TGCGCCAGCAGCCAAGAAGGCAGGGGGGTTGGCTACACCTTC
TRBJ2-3,.,.,TRBV11-2,CASSLDSPDTQYF,TGTGCCAGCAGCTTAGATTCCCCAGATACGCAGTATTTT
TRBJ1-4,.,.,TRBV15,CATYRGGEKLFF,TGTGCCACGTACCGGGGTGGGGAAAAACTGTTTTTT
TRBJ1-4,.,.,TRBV5-1,CASSLDGAEKLFF,TGCGCCAGCAGCTTGGATGGAGCTGAAAAACTGTTTTTT
TRBJ2-1,.,.,TRBV7-3,CASSLAGLSYNEQFF,TGTGCCAGCAGCTTAGCGGGGCTCTCCTACAATGAGCAGTTCTTC
TRBJ2-2,.,.,TRBV30,CAWNGRATGELFF,TGTGCCTGGAACGGCAGGGCAACCGGGGAGCTGTTTTTT
TRBJ1-1,.,.,TRBV18,CASSPPKGGRSEAFF,TGTGCCAGCTCACCACCTAAGGGGGGCAGGTCTGAAGCTTTCTTT
TRBJ2-7,.,.,TRBV10-3,CAISDHQDSSYEQYF,TGTGCCATCAGTGATCATCAGGACAGCTCCTACGAGCAGTACTTC
TRBJ2-5,.,.,TRBV27,CASSLYRGGAETQYF,TGTGCCAGCAGTTTATACAGGGGAGGGGCAGAGACCCAGTACTTC
TRBJ1-2,.,TRBD1,TRBV6-5,CATSDRGIDGYTF,TGTGCCACCTCGGACAGGGGTATCGATGGCTACACCTTC
TRBJ2-1,once,.,TRBV7-8,CASSLRIPPNEQFF,TGTGCCAGCAGTCTCCGGATTCCTCCCAATGAGCAGTTCTTC
TRBJ2-6,.,.,TRBV30,CAWSFSSGANVLTF,TGTGCCTGGAGTTTCAGTTCTGGGGCCAACGTCCTGACTTTC
TRBJ2-7,once,.,TRBV19,CASSANKQGSYEQYF,TGTGCCAGTAGTGCAAACAAACAGGGCTCCTACGAGCAGTACTTC
TRBJ2-7,.,TRBD1,TRBV5-4,CASSEGTGYYEQYF,TGTGCCAGCAGCGAGGGGACAGGGTACTACGAGCAGTACTTC
TRBJ2-3,.,TRBD2,TRBV6-6,CASSPLAGHTDTQYF,TGTGCCAGCAGTCCCCTAGCGGGACACACAGATACGCAGTATTTT
TRBJ1-1,.,.,TRBV5-6,CASSLGQVTEAFF,TGTGCCAGCAGCTTGGGACAGGTTACTGAAGCTTTCTTT
TRBJ2-7,.,TRBD2,TRBV13,CASRWASGGFSYEQYF,TGTGCCAGCAGGTGGGCTAGCGGGGGGTTTTCCTACGAGCAGTACTTC
TRBJ1-2,.,.,TRBV7-9,CASSPQSPNYGYTF,TGTGCCAGCAGTCCTCAGTCCCCTAACTATGGCTACACCTTC
TRBJ1-3,.,TRBD1,TRBV7-9,CASSLAGQISGNTIYF,TGTGCCAGCAGCTTAGCGGGACAGATCTCTGGAAACACCATATATTTT
TRBJ1-1,.,.,TRBV18,CASSPLVSGGAPEAFF,TGTGCCAGCTCACCACTTGTGTCTGGGGGCGCGCCTGAAGCTTTCTTT
TRBJ2-5,.,.,TRBV7-7,CASSLADFGETQYF,TGTGCTAGCAGCTTAGCGGACTTCGGGGAGACCCAGTACTTC
TRBJ1-2,once,.,TRBV5-6,CASSLVQRQLWVGYTF,TGTGCCAGCAGCTTAGTCCAACGCCAGCTTTGGGTTGGCTACACCTTC
TRBJ2-1,.,.,TRBV15,CATSRVNEQFF,TGTGCCACCAGCAGAGTCAATGAGCAGTTCTTC
TRBJ2-3,.,TRBD2,TRBV9,CASSVERGLSTDTQYF,TGTGCCAGCAGCGTAGAGCGGGGTCTTAGCACAGATACGCAGTATTTT
TRBJ1-2,.,TRBD1,TRBV7-9,CASSSEGASNGYTF,TGTGCCAGCAGCTCGGAGGGGGCGTCAAATGGCTACACCTTC
TRBJ2-2,.,.,TRBV6-5,CASSYSIPGNTGELFF,TGTGCCAGCAGTTACTCGATTCCGGGGAACACCGGGGAGCTGTTTTTT
TRBJ2-3,.,.,TRBV6-6,CASSYQFGGGTDTQYF,TGTGCCAGCAGTTACCAGTTCGGAGGGGGCACAGATACGCAGTATTTT
TRBJ2-1,.,.,TRBV19,CASSSLESSYNEQFF,TGTGCCAGTAGCTCCCTGGAGAGCTCCTACAATGAGCAGTTCTTC
TRBJ1-2,.,.,TRBV7-2,CASSLSPGEGYGYTF,TGTGCCAGCAGCTTAAGTCCAGGGGAAGGATATGGCTACACCTTC
TRBJ2-3,.,.,TRBV7-2,CASSPEGLLSTDTQYF,TGTGCCAGCAGCCCCGAGGGCCTTCTCTCCACAGATACGCAGTATTTT
TRBJ2-3,.,TRBD1,TRBV7-8,CASSVGTGNIDTQYF,TGTGCCAGCAGCGTCGGGACAGGGAATATAGATACGCAGTATTTT
TRBJ2-3,.,.,TRBV5-8,CASSLSGAKASTDTQYF,TGTGCCAGCAGCTTGTCAGGGGCCAAGGCGAGCACAGATACGCAGTATTTT
TRBJ1-4,.,.,TRBV7-2,CASSLVGGFNEKLFF,TGTGCCAGCAGCTTAGTCGGGGGTTTTAATGAAAAACTGTTTTTT
TRBJ1-6,.,TRBD1,TRBV19,CASRPGQGLYNSPLHF,TGTGCCAGTAGGCCGGGACAGGGTCTCTATAATTCACCCCTCCACTTT
TRBJ2-6,.,TRBD1,TRBV19,CASSLQGAGTGANVLTF,TGTGCCAGTAGTCTACAGGGGGCCGGTACTGGGGCCAACGTCCTGACTTTC
TRBJ2-7,.,TRBD1,TRBV5-1,CASSPLMTGDRYEQYF,TGCGCCAGCAGCCCCCTAATGACAGGGGACCGCTACGAGCAGTACTTC
TRBJ2-5,.,TRBD2,TRBV30,CAWEELERGKGRQETQYF,TGTGCCTGGGAAGAACTGGAGCGGGGCAAGGGAAGACAAGAGACCCAGTACTTC
TRBJ2-1,.,.,TRBV7-6,CASSPIVYNEQFF,TGTGCCAGCAGCCCCATAGTGTACAATGAGCAGTTCTTC
TRBJ1-2,.,TRBD1,TRBV27,CASSPRQGAGYGYTF,TGTGCCAGCAGTCCCAGACAGGGGGCGGGCTATGGCTACACCTTC
TRBJ2-5,.,.,TRBV7-2,CASSRVTGTLETQYF,TGTGCCAGCAGCCGGGTTACAGGGACCCTGGAGACCCAGTACTTC
TRBJ2-4,.,.,TRBV6-5,CASSSGQLAKNIQYF,TGTGCCAGCAGTTCCGGACAGTTAGCCAAAAACATTCAGTACTTC
TRBJ1-1,.,.,TRBV30,CAWSEGRANTEAFF,TGTGCCTGGAGTGAGGGCAGGGCAAACACTGAAGCTTTCTTT
TRBJ1-3,.,TRBD1,TRBV10-3,CAIGQRQGAGNTIYF,TGTGCCATCGGGCAAAGACAGGGAGCTGGAAACACCATATATTTT
TRBJ1-5,.,TRBD1,TRBV9,CASSARGTAGQPQHF,TGTGCCAGCAGCGCCCGAGGGACAGCTGGCCAGCCCCAGCATTTT
TRBJ2-7,.,.,TRBV11-1,CASSLALQGHEQYF,TGTGCCAGCAGCTTAGCACTACAGGGTCACGAGCAGTACTTC